The source of this T cell receptor beta chain is a study of molecular identifiers for immune sequencing clone quantification. Study-wide context: Across replicate runs, RNA obtained from around 20,000 or 100,000 naive CD8 cells was divided into five, with four undergoing sequencing.

On this clonotype: What it recognizes is unknown.

Regarding the study as a whole: Effector cells had over 99% of their molecules in clones above 20 RNA copies, while naive cells had under 1%.

Sorted naive CD8 T cells were those defined as CD8+CD4-CCR7+CD45RA+. A single record per CDR3 protein comes from TCRdb applying MiXCR to the PCR reads. The table has 460,000 or so distinct CDR3 sequences, around 23% seen once. This TCR was sampled from a human donor in good health. Some libraries in this study had Jurkat cell RNA spiked in. Sequencing was carried out using naive CD8+ T cells from blood, with Jurkat cell RNA spiked in. Documented subset: FACS-sorted CD8+CD4-CCR7+CD45RA+ naive T cells.

The CDR3 region has the DNA TGTGCCAGCAGCTTACCAGGGACTAGCGCGGACAATGAGCAGTTCTTC. Amino acids: CASSLPGTSADNEQFF. V is TRBV7-9 and J is TRBJ2-1; 10 nucleotides align to TRBD2. J was trimmed by 5 bases and V by 2 bases; bases with no gene match: 6. The germline gives CDR1 SEHNR, CDR2 FQNEAQ (reference sequence). The CDR3 has 16 residues.